This T cell receptor (beta chain) stems from a study of blood T cell repertoires in COVID-19. Looking at the study overall: There were acute and convalescent COVID-19 samples, and they came from the United States, Italy and Spain. The analysed material was cDNA or gDNA that came from T cells, B-cell-depleted T cells, or PBMCs.

Regarding this clone: At one end, the junction sequence differs from germline, possibly due to a read error.

CDR1 SSHAT and CDR2 FNYEAQ come from the germline V gene (reference sequence). The CDR3 sequence is 13 residues long. Original processing notes: From reference gene primer amplification, estimates of nucleated cell counts were derived. The table came from immunoSEQ multiplex PCR; TCRdb's copy has only in-frame clones and leaves some out. The V and J calls and clone size come from that table; D and trimming were worked out from the DNA. There are some 220,000 clones in the sample; 65% to 90% occur only once, and approximately 5% lies in the top ten. Patients at the Seattle site were enrolled during active infection and followed longitudinally.

This chain uses TRBV7-7 with TRBJ2-2, with D hard to call. Specimen: peripheral blood. This clonotype originated in a man in his fifties with COVID-19, enrolled during active disease. The DNA for the CDR3 is TGTGCTAGCAGCTTATCGGGTCCCGGGGAGCTGTTTTTT. Its protein is CASSLSGPGELFF.